This record looks at one T cell receptor beta chain sequence and its context. These data belong to a study of shared T cell receptors in the human thymus. The germline gives CDR1 SEHNR, CDR2 FQNEAQ (reference sequence). The length of the CDR3 is 17 residues. V was clipped by 5 bases and J by 4 bases; unmatched bases: 10. Sequencing was performed with immunoSEQ multiplex PCR; in TCRdb, only in-frame clones are kept and a portion is missing. The table records about 610,000 clones, 88% of them present only once. A further study also used this sample, focusing on human thymus T cells. That source adds: The thymus was resected at corrective cardiac surgery. In unrelated individuals, thymic repertoires overlapped highly, according to related research.

The sample comprised thymocytes. The receptor comes from a boy under three years old with a congenital heart defect. This sequence joins TRBV7-9 and TRBJ2-1; 11 bases fit TRBD2. CDR3 coding DNA: TGTGCCAGCAGCCCTCGCCGGACTAGCGGGCCTTACAATGAGCAGTTCTTC. Its protein is CASSPRRTSGPYNEQFF.